This entry describes one T cell receptor beta chain. Time point denoted: patch test 1, 2 weeks after DPC sensitization. Noted treatment: therapeutic diphenylcyclopropenone sensitization with weekly scalp DPC. V lost 7 bases to trimming and J lost 6 bases; unmatched junction nucleotides: 11. The CDR3 is 14 residues long. Germline CDR1 is SNHLY and CDR2 is FYNNEI. Study processing details: Counting gave a median of roughly 97,000 TCRs per sample, with values ranging from 23,224 to 690,600. One entry per CDR3 protein, called by TCRdb with MiXCR from the RACE reads. Clone size and V and J calls follow TCRdb, not the original study. The profile shows some 83,000 distinct CDR3 sequences, about 10% of them singletons. This sample is drawn from a study of human T cells and chemical hapten exposure. Overall study context: Enrolled patients were predominantly female and had alopecia areata, totalis or universalis.

Sequences were derived from whole blood, sampled in connection with sensitization to the hapten diphenylcyclopropenone (DPC). This clonotype was obtained from a woman in her forties or fifties with alopecia areata. Some clones in this sample may be carry-over from other donors' samples. The chain combines TRBV2 with TRBJ1-1; 7 bases agree with TRBD1. The CDR3 loop reads CASIDDREGAEAFF. The DNA for the CDR3 is TGTGCCAGCATTGACGACAGGGAGGGCGCTGAAGCTTTCTTT.